Only a few counts were recorded for the clone carrying this T cell receptor beta chain. This entry is derived from a study of early T cells in non-severe SARS-CoV-2 infection. The CDR3 is 15 residues long. CDR1 and CDR2 (germline): LGHNA, YNFKEQ. The V and J ends lost 1 base and 7 bases, in that order; junction bases with no gene match: 7. Researchers tagged individual cDNA molecules with unique molecular identifiers. Each CDR3 protein gets one entry after TCRdb re-called the 5' RACE reads with MiXCR. The sample carries around 53,000 distinct CDR3 sequences, more than 10% recorded once. The TCR comes from an adult who was a healthcare worker with PCR-confirmed SARS-CoV-2 infection or an uninfected control (not recorded which). The genes are TRBV4-2 and TRBJ2-7, with TRBD2 matching 10 bases. This specimen was whole blood, taken at baseline. In DNA form, the CDR3 reads TGTGCCAGCAGCCAAGTGACTAGCGGGTCGGGGGAGCAGTACTTC. The encoded protein is CASSQVTSGSGEQYF.